The source of this TCR beta chain is a study of Graves' ophthalmopathy and Graves' hyperthyroidism. Study outcomes and limitations: Detected in blood as well were most expanded thyroid clonotypes with frequency above 0.001.

The CDR3 spans 17 residues. V shed 5 bases, J shed 2 bases, and the junction held 10 bases outside the gene matches. Germline loops: CDR1 SGHAT, CDR2 FQNNGV. From RNA, the CDR3 regions of TCR beta chains were amplified and sequenced. The first-round RT-PCR employed HTBI primers together with the Qiagen OneStep RT-PCR kit. A multiplex PCR was then performed as the second round. TCRdb ran MiXCR on the multiplex PCR reads and lists one entry per CDR3 protein. The repertoire has over a million distinct CDR3 sequences, about 35% of them found once; the top ten carry around 10%. This clonotype appeared a few times. No antigen is known for it.

The chain combines TRBV11-2 with TRBJ1-4; 8 bases match TRBD1. The clonotype was recovered from an adult man with Graves' hyperthyroidism. Specimen: peripheral blood or thyroid tissue (not recorded which). The CDR3 DNA reads TGTGCCAGCAGCCCCCGATCAGGGGGCTACACTAATGAAAAACTGTTTTTT. The encoded protein is CASSPRSGGYTNEKLFF.